A selection of T cell receptor beta chains follows, all from one sample in a study of T cell clones after liver transplantation. The repertoire was sequenced with immunoSEQ multiplex PCR; TCRdb's copy has only in-frame clones and lacks some. The sample lists tens of thousands of clones; nearly 95% were seen once. The material sequenced was CD4+ T cells from blood, taken less than 27 months after liver transplant. The receptors were sampled from a human patient who received a liver transplant. Some T cells here may be from the graft donor. Both conserved end residues are part of each CDR3. Each record gives: V gene, D gene, clone size, CDR3 length, J gene, CDR3 protein, CDR3 DNA. The D gene is left open where the match is weak. Where a row states a size, it is once, few, many or the class of an expanded clone; other rows omit it.

v_gene: TRBV28; d_gene: -; abundance: -; len: 16; j_gene: TRBJ1-2; CDR3aa: CASRRGHQRINYGYTF; CDR3nt: TGTGCCAGCAGGCGGGGTCACCAGAGGATCAACTATGGCTACACCTTC
v_gene: TRBV27; d_gene: TRBD2; abundance: -; len: 16; j_gene: TRBJ2-7; CDR3aa: CASSWGLAGPPYEQYF; CDR3nt: TGTGCCAGCAGTTGGGGACTAGCGGGACCCCCCTACGAGCAGTACTTC
v_gene: TRBV6-5; d_gene: TRBD2; abundance: -; len: 15; j_gene: TRBJ2-7; CDR3aa: CASSYSPQGGYEQYF; CDR3nt: TGTGCCAGCAGTTACTCGCCCCAGGGAGGGTACGAGCAGTACTTC
v_gene: TRBV11-2; d_gene: -; abundance: once; len: 15; j_gene: TRBJ1-3; CDR3aa: CASSVRTEIGNTIYF; CDR3nt: TGTGCCAGCAGCGTCCGGACAGAGATTGGAAACACCATATATTTT
v_gene: TRBV28; d_gene: -; abundance: -; len: 16; j_gene: TRBJ2-2; CDR3aa: CASSLSSGSNTGELFF; CDR3nt: TGTGCCAGCAGTTTAAGTAGCGGTTCGAACACCGGGGAGCTGTTTTTT
v_gene: TRBV2; d_gene: -; abundance: -; len: 17; j_gene: TRBJ2-6; CDR3aa: CATRARSGSSGANVLTF; CDR3nt: TGTGCCACCCGCGCTCGATCGGGCTCCTCTGGGGCCAACGTCCTGACTTTC
v_gene: TRBV6-5; d_gene: -; abundance: -; len: 13; j_gene: TRBJ1-3; CDR3aa: CASSYSSGNTIYF; CDR3nt: TGTGCCAGCAGTTACTCTTCGGGAAACACCATATATTTT
v_gene: TRBV19; d_gene: TRBD1; abundance: -; len: 14; j_gene: TRBJ1-1; CDR3aa: CASSWTGEGTEAFF; CDR3nt: TGTGCCAGTAGTTGGACAGGGGAGGGCACTGAAGCTTTCTTT
v_gene: TRBV28; d_gene: TRBD1; abundance: -; len: 14; j_gene: TRBJ2-7; CDR3aa: CASSPQGTAYEQYF; CDR3nt: TGTGCCAGCAGCCCCCAAGGGACAGCCTACGAGCAGTACTTC
v_gene: TRBV5-1; d_gene: TRBD2; abundance: -; len: 13; j_gene: TRBJ2-1; CDR3aa: CASSWTSGNEQFF; CDR3nt: TGCGCCAGCAGCTGGACTAGCGGCAATGAGCAGTTCTTC
v_gene: TRBV14; d_gene: -; abundance: -; len: 11; j_gene: TRBJ2-1; CDR3aa: CASSRANEQFF; CDR3nt: TGTGCCAGCAGTCGGGCCAATGAGCAGTTCTTC
v_gene: TRBV18; d_gene: -; abundance: -; len: 16; j_gene: TRBJ2-3; CDR3aa: CASSPIQRSPADTQYF; CDR3nt: TGTGCCAGCTCACCAATTCAGAGGTCGCCCGCAGATACGCAGTATTTT
v_gene: TRBV11-1; d_gene: TRBD1; abundance: -; len: 15; j_gene: TRBJ2-5; CDR3aa: CASSTDRGGRETQYF; CDR3nt: TGTGCCAGCAGCACAGACAGGGGTGGACGAGAGACCCAGTACTTC
v_gene: TRBV7-3; d_gene: -; abundance: -; len: 14; j_gene: TRBJ2-2; CDR3aa: CASSPNLNAGELFF; CDR3nt: TGTGCCAGCAGCCCAAACTTGAACGCCGGGGAGCTGTTTTTT
v_gene: TRBV11-3; d_gene: -; abundance: -; len: 14; j_gene: TRBJ1-4; CDR3aa: CASSLEGANEKLFF; CDR3nt: TGTGCCAGCAGCTTAGAAGGGGCGAATGAAAAACTGTTTTTT
v_gene: TRBV7-8; d_gene: TRBD2; abundance: -; len: 14; j_gene: TRBJ2-1; CDR3aa: CASRASGRANEQFF; CDR3nt: TGTGCCAGCCGGGCGAGCGGGAGGGCCAATGAGCAGTTCTTC
v_gene: TRBV5-1; d_gene: -; abundance: few; len: 14; j_gene: TRBJ2-2; CDR3aa: CASSLERIPGELFF; CDR3nt: TGCGCCAGCAGCTTGGAAAGGATTCCCGGGGAGCTGTTTTTT
v_gene: TRBV6-1; d_gene: -; abundance: -; len: 11; j_gene: TRBJ2-5; CDR3aa: CASSATETQYF; CDR3nt: TGTGCCAGCAGTGCAACGGAGACCCAGTACTTC
v_gene: TRBV7-6; d_gene: TRBD2; abundance: -; len: 15; j_gene: TRBJ2-1; CDR3aa: CASTAWEGSYNEQFF; CDR3nt: TGTGCCAGCACCGCGTGGGAGGGCTCCTACAATGAGCAGTTCTTC
v_gene: TRBV4-3; d_gene: -; abundance: -; len: 18; j_gene: TRBJ2-3; CDR3aa: CASSQSPSGLAVTDTQYF; CDR3nt: TGCGCCAGCAGCCAATCTCCCTCCGGCCTAGCAGTCACAGATACGCAGTATTTT
v_gene: TRBV19; d_gene: TRBD1; abundance: -; len: 15; j_gene: TRBJ1-5; CDR3aa: CASSRIQGGNQPQHF; CDR3nt: TGTGCCAGTAGTCGCATCCAGGGGGGGAATCAGCCCCAGCATTTT
v_gene: TRBV7-2; d_gene: -; abundance: -; len: 15; j_gene: TRBJ1-2; CDR3aa: CASSSSGGANYGYTF; CDR3nt: TGTGCCAGCAGCTCCTCGGGGGGAGCTAACTATGGCTACACCTTC
v_gene: TRBV19; d_gene: TRBD1; abundance: once; len: 13; j_gene: TRBJ2-1; CDR3aa: CASSTFRGYRAFF; CDR3nt: TGTGCCAGTAGTACTTTCAGGGGGTACCGGGCGTTCTTC
v_gene: TRBV4-1; d_gene: TRBD2; abundance: -; len: 15; j_gene: TRBJ2-1; CDR3aa: CASSGPGTSVYEQFF; CDR3nt: TGCGCCAGCAGTGGCCCCGGGACTAGCGTATATGAGCAGTTCTTC
v_gene: TRBV7-2; d_gene: TRBD1; abundance: few; len: 15; j_gene: TRBJ2-7; CDR3aa: CASSSGQGRRDEQYF; CDR3nt: TGTGCCAGCAGTTCAGGACAGGGTCGCAGAGACGAGCAGTACTTC
v_gene: TRBV23-1; d_gene: -; abundance: -; len: 19; j_gene: TRBJ2-1; CDR3aa: CASSHLLVEFFLSYNEQFF; CDR3nt: TGCGCCAGCAGTCATCTATTAGTGGAGTTCTTTCTCTCCTACAATGAGCAGTTCTTC
v_gene: TRBV29-1; d_gene: -; abundance: -; len: 10; j_gene: TRBJ2-7; CDR3aa: CSARVGGRYF; CDR3nt: TGCAGCGCCCGAGTAGGGGGTCGGTACTTC
v_gene: TRBV7-3; d_gene: -; abundance: -; len: 13; j_gene: TRBJ1-2; CDR3aa: CASSRDNYYGYTF; CDR3nt: TGTGCCAGCAGCCGGGACAATTACTATGGCTACACCTTC
v_gene: TRBV6-4; d_gene: TRBD2; abundance: -; len: 18; j_gene: TRBJ2-3; CDR3aa: CAIRTAPGAGAVADTQYF; CDR3nt: TGTGCCATCCGAACAGCCCCCGGAGCGGGAGCGGTCGCAGATACGCAGTATTTT
v_gene: TRBV18; d_gene: -; abundance: once; len: 13; j_gene: TRBJ2-5; CDR3aa: CASSRGQGETQYF; CDR3nt: TGTGCCAGCTCACGGGGGCAGGGAGAGACCCAGTACTTC
v_gene: TRBV29-1; d_gene: -; abundance: -; len: 14; j_gene: TRBJ1-1; CDR3aa: CSVEYRGGNTEAFF; CDR3nt: TGCAGCGTTGAGTATAGGGGAGGGAACACTGAAGCTTTCTTT
v_gene: TRBV18; d_gene: TRBD1; abundance: -; len: 17; j_gene: TRBJ1-4; CDR3aa: CASSPLAGQGTNEKLFF; CDR3nt: TGTGCCAGCTCACCCTTAGCTGGACAGGGAACTAATGAAAAACTGTTTTTT
v_gene: TRBV11-3; d_gene: -; abundance: -; len: 14; j_gene: TRBJ2-3; CDR3aa: CASSRTGPTDTQYF; CDR3nt: TGTGCCAGCAGCCGGACGGGGCCCACAGATACGCAGTATTTT
v_gene: TRBV28; d_gene: TRBD2; abundance: once; len: 14; j_gene: TRBJ2-5; CDR3aa: CATGGSGSKETQYF; CDR3nt: TGTGCCACCGGGGGTAGCGGGAGTAAGGAGACCCAGTACTTC
v_gene: TRBV5-4; d_gene: TRBD1; abundance: -; len: 19; j_gene: TRBJ1-1; CDR3aa: CASSPPGWGQESWNTEAFF; CDR3nt: TGTGCCAGCAGCCCCCCCGGGTGGGGACAGGAGTCCTGGAACACTGAAGCTTTCTTT
v_gene: TRBV5-8; d_gene: -; abundance: -; len: 13; j_gene: TRBJ2-4; CDR3aa: CASSLRGENIQYF; CDR3nt: TGTGCCAGCAGCTTGCGAGGGGAAAACATTCAGTACTTC